The rows below give T cell receptor beta chains drawn from one sample of a study of blood T cell repertoires in COVID-19. TCRdb's copy holds only in-frame clones and misses some; the assay was immunoSEQ multiplex PCR. Of 170,000 or so clones listed, approximately 83% are singletons. Sequenced material: peripheral blood. The receptor source for this set is a woman aged 60-75 years with acute or convalescent COVID-19. CDR3s include the opening cysteine and the closing phenylalanine or tryptophan. The D gene is left open where the match is weak. Clone sizes are given selectively: once, few, many, or a class where the clone is expanded.

J gene | CDR3 length | D gene | V gene | clone size | CDR3 protein | CDR3 DNA
TRBJ1-4 | 15 | NA | TRBV7-2 | NA | CASSSQVGLNEKLFF | TGTGCCAGCAGCTCCCAAGTGGGCCTTAATGAAAAACTGTTTTTT
TRBJ1-6 | 13 | NA | TRBV20-1 | NA | CSASSGGDSPLHF | TGCAGTGCTAGTTCTGGGGGGGATTCACCCCTCCACTTT
TRBJ1-4 | 12 | NA | TRBV9 | many | CASSAGGGKLFF | TGTGCCAGCAGCGCCGGGGGAGGAAAACTGTTTTTT
TRBJ2-7 | 15 | TRBD1 | TRBV28 | NA | CASDRGGQGGNEQYF | TGTGCCAGCGACAGGGGGGGGCAGGGAGGCAACGAGCAGTACTTC
TRBJ2-5 | 14 | NA | TRBV5-8 | NA | CASSWGLNQETQYF | TGTGCCAGCAGCTGGGGACTGAACCAAGAGACCCAGTACTTC
TRBJ2-3 | 16 | NA | TRBV27 | NA | CASSLEGRASTDTQYF | TGTGCCAGCAGTTTAGAGGGTAGGGCTAGCACAGATACGCAGTATTTT
TRBJ1-5 | 15 | TRBD1 | TRBV16 | once | CASSQLGQGKQPQHF | TGTGCCAGCAGCCAATTGGGACAGGGAAAACAGCCCCAGCATTTT
TRBJ1-1 | 17 | TRBD1 | TRBV5-4 | NA | CASRTTLTGGGDTEAFF | TGTGCCAGCAGGACAACCCTGACAGGGGGCGGTGACACTGAAGCTTTCTTT
TRBJ2-5 | 17 | TRBD2 | TRBV4-1 | NA | CASSQEASGGWRETQYF | TGCGCCAGCAGCCAAGAGGCTAGCGGGGGGTGGCGGGAGACCCAGTACTTC
TRBJ2-2 | 14 | TRBD1 | TRBV12-5 | NA | CASGLGQVGGELFF | TGTGCTAGTGGTCTCGGACAGGTCGGCGGGGAGCTGTTTTTT
TRBJ2-1 | 15 | NA | TRBV9 | NA | CASSVAEGGYNEQFF | TGTGCCAGCAGCGTAGCGGAGGGAGGCTACAATGAGCAGTTCTTC
TRBJ1-6 | 16 | TRBD1 | TRBV30 | NA | CAWSGGQGAKSSPLHF | TGTGCCTGGAGTGGGGGACAGGGGGCAAAAAGTTCACCCCTCCACTTT
TRBJ1-4 | 15 | NA | TRBV6-4 | NA | CASSETRGRGEKLFF | TGTGCCAGCAGCGAAACACGAGGACGGGGAGAAAAACTGTTTTTT
TRBJ1-2 | 15 | NA | TRBV3-1/TRBV3-2 | NA | CASSPGQSRPYGYTF | TGTGCCAGCAGCCCCGGACAGAGTCGACCTTATGGCTACACCTTC
TRBJ1-5 | 16 | NA | TRBV6-2/TRBV6-3 | NA | CASSHRGLKGNQPQHF | TGTGCCAGCAGTCACCGGGGTCTCAAGGGCAATCAGCCCCAGCATTTT
TRBJ1-2 | 14 | NA | TRBV30 | few | CAWSKMTVVSGYTF | TGTGCCTGGAGTAAGATGACAGTGGTGTCTGGCTACACCTTC
TRBJ1-5 | 16 | NA | TRBV19 | NA | CASSLRWDTENQPQHF | TGTGCCAGTAGTCTTCGGTGGGACACCGAAAATCAGCCCCAGCATTTT
TRBJ2-5 | 14 | NA | TRBV6-5 | NA | CASTPFSGEETQYF | TGTGCCAGCACGCCCTTTTCAGGGGAAGAGACCCAGTACTTC
TRBJ1-5 | 15 | TRBD1 | TRBV7-2 | NA | CASSLEGTGGQPQHF | TGTGCCAGCAGCTTAGAAGGGACAGGGGGTCAGCCCCAGCATTTT
TRBJ1-2 | 16 | NA | TRBV5-4 | NA | CASSLDIAPEIDGYTF | TGTGCCAGCAGCTTGGATATCGCACCTGAGATAGATGGCTACACCTTC
TRBJ2-3 | 16 | TRBD1 | TRBV4-3 | NA | CASSSNIGGGTDTQYF | TGCGCCAGCAGCTCGAATATAGGGGGCGGAACAGATACGCAGTATTTT
TRBJ1-5 | 16 | NA | TRBV4-1 | NA | CASSQGGKLSNQPQHF | TGCGCCAGCAGCCAAGGAGGAAAATTAAGCAATCAGCCCCAGCATTTT
TRBJ2-2 | 16 | TRBD2 | TRBV19 | NA | CASNIASGGHTGELFF | TGTGCCAGTAACATCGCTAGCGGGGGCCACACCGGGGAGCTGTTTTTT
TRBJ1-2 | 14 | NA | TRBV18 | NA | CASSPPERVYGYTF | TGTGCCAGCTCACCACCGGAGAGGGTATATGGCTACACCTTC
TRBJ1-4 | 15 | TRBD1 | TRBV25-1 | NA | CASSAWDRKNEKLFF | TGTGCCAGCAGTGCCTGGGACAGGAAAAATGAAAAACTGTTTTTT
TRBJ1-1 | 13 | NA | TRBV29-1 | NA | CSVTGSPVTEAFF | TGCAGCGTGACCGGGAGCCCCGTCACTGAAGCTTTCTTT
TRBJ1-5 | 17 | TRBD1 | TRBV7-9 | NA | CASSSWTGDFSNQPQHF | TGTGCCAGCAGCTCATGGACAGGGGACTTTTCCAATCAGCCCCAGCATTTT
TRBJ1-6 | 14 | TRBD1 | TRBV5-1 | once | CASSLGTDNSPLHF | TGCGCCAGCAGTCTCGGGACAGATAATTCACCCCTCCACTTT
TRBJ2-4 | 19 | TRBD1 | TRBV6-2/TRBV6-3 | NA | CASSPIETGTGGSKNIQYF | TGTGCCAGCAGTCCGATTGAGACCGGGACAGGGGGCAGCAAAAACATTCAGTACTTC
TRBJ1-1 | 11 | NA | TRBV20-1 | NA | CSASGNTEAFF | TGCAGTGCTAGCGGTAACACTGAAGCTTTCTTT
TRBJ2-7 | 13 | TRBD1 | TRBV3-1/TRBV3-2 | once | CASGIRQGYEQYF | TGTGCCAGCGGAATTAGACAGGGCTACGAGCAGTACTTC
TRBJ2-1 | 15 | NA | TRBV5-1 | NA | CASSPGLLDRNEQFF | TGCGCCAGCAGCCCGGGACTACTCGACAGGAATGAGCAGTTCTTC
TRBJ1-6 | 14 | NA | TRBV6-5 | NA | CASRVAEINSPLHF | TGTGCCAGCCGGGTGGCAGAGATCAATTCACCCCTCCACTTT
TRBJ2-5 | 16 | TRBD1 | TRBV5-1 | NA | CASAPKQGQGERTQYF | TGCGCCAGCGCCCCGAAACAGGGACAGGGGGAACGGACCCAGTACTTC
TRBJ2-2 | 11 | NA | TRBV19 | few | CASSISGELFF | TGTGCCAGTAGTATTTCGGGGGAGCTGTTTTTT
TRBJ2-2 | 16 | TRBD1 | TRBV10-2 | once | CASSRTGGPVTGELFF | TGCGCCAGCAGCAGGACAGGGGGGCCCGTGACCGGGGAGCTGTTTTTT
TRBJ1-6 | 14 | TRBD1 | TRBV10-2 | NA | CASRRDRNNSPLHF | TGCGCCAGCAGGCGGGACAGGAATAATTCACCCCTCCACTTT
TRBJ1-1 | 13 | NA | TRBV10-2 | NA | CASRIARNTEAFF | TGCGCCAGCAGGATAGCGCGGAACACTGAAGCTTTCTTT
TRBJ1-1 | 13 | NA | TRBV5-1 | NA | CASSFYGNTEAFF | TGCGCCAGCAGCTTCTACGGGAACACTGAAGCTTTCTTT
TRBJ1-2 | 16 | NA | TRBV4-3 | NA | CASSQDGGGVRSGYTF | TGCGCCAGCAGCCAAGATGGGGGGGGAGTGAGGTCTGGCTACACCTTC
TRBJ2-2 | 17 | TRBD2 | TRBV5-4 | NA | CASSPLAGGGIAGELFF | TGTGCCAGCAGCCCCCTAGCGGGGGGGGGAATTGCCGGGGAGCTGTTTTTT
TRBJ1-2 | 13 | NA | TRBV5-1 | NA | CASSTTGNYGYTF | TGCGCCAGCAGCACCACAGGGAACTATGGCTACACCTTC
TRBJ2-1 | 13 | NA | TRBV9 | NA | CASSVFHDNEQFF | TGTGCCAGCAGCGTATTTCATGACAATGAGCAGTTCTTC
TRBJ2-5 | 19 | TRBD2 | TRBV7-2 | NA | CASSFKPPSSGGFQETQYF | TGTGCCAGCAGCTTCAAACCCCCCTCTAGCGGGGGTTTCCAAGAGACCCAGTACTTC
TRBJ2-7 | 16 | TRBD2 | TRBV5-6 | NA | CASSSRRLAGEHEQYF | TGTGCCAGCAGCTCCCGAAGACTAGCGGGGGAACACGAGCAGTACTTC
TRBJ2-5 | 13 | NA | TRBV21-1 | NA | CASSGQGWETQYF | TGTGCCAGCAGCGGACAGGGTTGGGAGACCCAGTACTTC
TRBJ1-2 | 13 | TRBD1 | TRBV6-5 | NA | CASRPGQVYGYTF | TGTGCCAGCAGGCCGGGACAGGTGTATGGCTACACCTTC
TRBJ1-4 | 15 | TRBD1 | TRBV5-1 | NA | CASSAGQLINEKLFF | TGCGCCAGCAGCGCGGGACAGCTGATTAATGAAAAACTGTTTTTT
TRBJ1-1 | 13 | NA | TRBV5-4 | NA | CASSSDFFTEAFF | TGTGCCAGCAGCTCGGACTTTTTCACTGAAGCTTTCTTT
TRBJ2-1 | 14 | NA | TRBV5-5 | NA | CASSGSSQVHEQFF | TGTGCCAGCAGCGGCTCGAGTCAGGTGCATGAGCAGTTCTTC
TRBJ2-3 | 20 | TRBD2 | TRBV5-1 | NA | CASSLVRDLPLAETTDTQYF | TGCGCCAGCAGCTTGGTCCGAGACCTACCACTAGCGGAGACCACAGATACGCAGTATTTT
TRBJ1-4 | 14 | NA | TRBV2 | NA | CASSKTGGNEKLFF | TGTGCCAGCAGTAAGACAGGCGGGAATGAAAAACTGTTTTTT
TRBJ1-2 | 13 | NA | TRBV11-2 | NA | CASSLGQYYGYTF | TGTGCCAGCAGCTTAGGACAGTACTATGGCTACACCTTC